This TCR beta chain stems from a study of radiotherapy plus CTLA-4 blockade in lung cancer. Findings and limits, study-wide: Together with interferon-beta, which increased in serum after radiation, early dynamic changes in blood T cell clones were reportedly the best predictors of response.

Concerning this clone itself: Its specificity is not known.

Sequenced by immunoSEQ multiplex PCR; TCRdb stores in-frame clones only, minus some. The sample yields roughly 97,000 clones, roughly 79% seen once. CTLA-4 blockade using ipilimumab, together with focal radiation, was received by patients with chemo-refractory metastatic non-small-cell lung cancer. The CDR3 sequence is 14 residues long. In germline, CDR1 is MNHEY, CDR2 SVGAGI. Unmatched junction bases numbered 9, after V lost 6 bases and J lost 7 bases. The rearrangement links TRBV6-5 to TRBJ2-7; TRBD1 aligns across 10 bases. The receptor was isolated from a human donor with non-small cell lung cancer who had a partial response to radiotherapy plus ipilimumab. Some clones in this sample may be carry-over from other donors' samples. Sample: peripheral blood, taken from a patient treated with radiotherapy plus ipilimumab. Here the CDR3 reads CASRFETGGLEQYF. The CDR3 DNA reads as TGTGCCAGCAGGTTTGAGACAGGGGGCTTAGAGCAGTACTTC.